The 26 T cell receptor beta chains below all came from one sample that was sequenced in a study of beta chain features in type 1 diabetes. The investigators reverse transcribed all of the isolated RNA, so they sequenced expressed TCRB transcripts. The repertoire was sequenced with immunoSEQ multiplex PCR; TCRdb's copy has only in-frame clones and lacks some. The top ten hold around 1.2% of the sample, which has 120,000 to 150,000 clones, about 10% seen once. Sequencing was done on a sample of naive CD4+ T cells from blood. The receptors here all came from a man aged 18 to 30 in good health.

The rearrangement links TRBV27 to TRBJ1-5; 10 bases agree with TRBD1. J was trimmed by 2 bases and V by 6 bases; bases with no gene match: 7. Per the germline V gene, CDR1 is MNHEY and CDR2 is SMNVEV (reference sequence). The CDR3 contains 16 residues. The CDR3 here is CASSRSDRGGNQPQHF. The DNA for the CDR3 is TGTGCCAGCAGCCGCTCGGACAGGGGGGGCAATCAGCCCCAGCATTTT.

This clone was counted between two and nine times. The gene calls are TRBV18 and TRBJ1-2, with D perhaps TRBD1 (5 bases). Germline-derived CDR1 and CDR2 are KGHSH and LQKENI. The CDR3 spans 14 residues. Trimming took off 4 bases at V and 1 base at J, with 10 bases between the two ends. The CDR3 nucleotides read TGTGCCAGCTCACTCGCGGACAATAACTATGGCTACACCTTC. Translation gives CASSLADNNYGYTF.

The table lists this clone with a few counts. V is TRBV2 and J is TRBJ2-1; D is perhaps TRBD1 (5 bases). Germline CDR1 reads SNHLY; CDR2 reads FYNNEI. Trimming cost V 7 bases and J 1 base, with 11 bases left between them. The CDR3 covers 14 residues. As DNA, the CDR3 is TGTGCCAGCAAGGGGCTCGCTTCCTACAATGAGCAGTTCTTC. Translating gives CASKGLASYNEQFF.

This clone has only a few counts. The chain has TRBV27 and TRBJ2-7, with a tentative D call TRBD1 (7 bases). The CDR3 contains 14 residues. V dropped 5 bases and J dropped 4 bases, with 15 bases sitting between them. CDR1 and CDR2 (germline): MNHEY, SMNVEV (reference sequence). In DNA form, the CDR3 reads TGTGCCAGCAGTCAGGGGGGTTCGGGATACGAGCAGTACTTC. It translates to CASSQGGSGYEQYF.

The chain joins TRBV28 to TRBJ2-2; TRBD2 matches at 8 bases. With 6 bases clipped from V and 1 base from J, the junction kept 1 base outside the gene matches. Germline CDR1 reads MDHEN; CDR2 reads SYDVKM. The CDR3 consists of 14 residues. This chain's CDR3 is CASSLAGNTGELFF. The CDR3 nucleotides read TGTGCCAGCAGCCTAGCGGGGAACACCGGGGAGCTGTTTTTT. Based on the CDR3 plus reference TRBV28 and TRBJ2-2, the full variable domain is DVKVTQSSRYLVKRTGEKVFLECVQDMDHENMFWYRQDPGLGLRLIYFSYDVKMKEKGDIPEGYSVSREKKERFSLILESASTNQTSMYLCASSLAGNTGELFFGEGSRLTVL.

This clone appeared a few times. This sequence joins TRBV5-8 and TRBJ2-3; possibly TRBD1 for D (5 bases). The CDR3 is 12 amino acids. CDR1 and CDR2 (germline): SGHTS, YDEGEE. Trimming cost V 9 bases and J 6 bases, with 14 bases left between them. The CDR3 here is CATDSPNDTQYF. Written as DNA, the CDR3 is TGTGCCACCGACAGCCCAAACGATACGCAGTATTTT.

This clone was seen more than once but under ten times. The CDR3 DNA is TGTGCCAGCAGTTACTCGGGGGCGGATTACTACGAGCAGTACTTC. It codes for CASSYSGADYYEQYF. The V and J genes are TRBV6-5 and TRBJ2-7; perhaps TRBD1 as D (6 bases). The CDR3 contains 15 residues. Germline V CDR1 and CDR2: MNHEY, SVGAGI. Trimming shortened V by 0 bases and J by 3 bases, and 12 bases separated the two germline ends.

This clone was seen many times. The rearrangement uses TRBV11-2 and TRBJ2-5, with a possible D match to TRBD2 (5 bases). Germline V gene lookup returns CDR1 SGHAT and CDR2 FQNNGV. The V gene lost 1 base and the J gene lost 5 bases, with 11 bases spanning the gap. This CDR3 contains 14 residues. DNA of the CDR3: TGTGCCAGCAGCTTAGTACGGGGAGTTGAGACCCAGTACTTC. Protein sequence: CASSLVRGVETQYF. Full variable domain (missing parts from reference TRBV11-2 and TRBJ2-5): EAGVAQSPRYKIIEKRQSVAFWCNPISGHATLYWYQQILGQGPKLLIQFQNNGVVDDSQLPKDRFSAERLKGVDSTLKIQPAKLEDSAVYLCASSLVRGVETQYFGPGTRLLVL.

The V and J genes are TRBV9 and TRBJ2-1; 9 nucleotides line up with TRBD1. Germline V CDR1 and CDR2: SGDLS, YYNGEE. This CDR3 is 16 amino acids long. V gave up 0 bases and J gave up 4 bases; unmatched junction bases: 5. The CDR3 loop reads CASSVVGTGNYNEQFF. The CDR3 nucleotides are TGTGCCAGCAGCGTAGTAGGGACAGGGAATTACAATGAGCAGTTCTTC.

Ten or more counts support this clone. The chain couples TRBV7-9 to TRBJ2-3; TRBD1 matches at 9 bases. CDR3 length: 16 amino acids. V shed 1 base, J shed 4 bases, and the junction held 6 bases outside the gene matches. The germline CDR1 and CDR2 sequences are SEHNR and FQNEAQ (reference sequence). CDR3 amino acids: CASSLGPGQGPDTQYF. The CDR3 nucleotides are TGTGCCAGCAGCTTAGGCCCGGGACAGGGCCCAGATACGCAGTATTTT.

This clone occurred a few times. V and J are TRBV19 and TRBJ1-2; TRBD1 matches at 9 bases. Trimming cost V 6 bases and J 5 bases; bases outside gene matches: 4. The CDR3 spans 13 residues. Germline V CDR1 and CDR2: LNHDA, SQIVND (reference sequence). CDR3 region: CASRQGQGYGYTF. The CDR3 DNA reads as TGTGCCAGTAGGCAGGGACAGGGTTATGGCTACACCTTC.

The V call is TRBV15, the J call TRBJ1-6; D unclear. The CDR3 is 13 amino acids. With 0 bases removed from V and 6 bases from J, the gap between germline ends came to 3 bases. CDR1 and CDR2 from the germline V gene are LNHNV and YYDKDF (reference sequence). CDR3 loop: CATSRDLNSPLHF. CDR3 in DNA: TGTGCCACCAGCAGAGATCTTAATTCACCCCTCCACTTT.

In its sample, this clone was seen many times. The chain couples TRBV23-1 to TRBJ2-7, with D possibly matching TRBD1 (7 bases). TRBV23-1 is an ORF, with its function uncertain. Trimming pared 0 bases from V and 2 bases from J, leaving 17 bases between. This CDR3 has 17 residues. CDR3 protein: CASSQSRRDRLPYEQYF. In nucleotides, the CDR3 is TGCGCCAGCAGTCAATCGCGGAGGGACAGATTACCCTACGAGCAGTACTTC.

This chain uses TRBV6-1 with TRBJ2-1, with D possibly matching TRBD2 (6 bases). Trimming took 3 bases from V and 7 from J, leaving 13 bases between them. The CDR3 is made up of 14 amino acids. The germline V gene encodes CDR1 MNHNS and CDR2 SASEGT. This chain's CDR3 is CASSDLEGMNEQFF. CDR3 nucleotides: TGTGCCAGCAGTGATTTGGAGGGGATGAATGAGCAGTTCTTC.

The rearrangement uses TRBV2 and TRBJ1-6; weak D call: TRBD1 (6 bases). Germline V gives CDR1 SNHLY, CDR2 FYNNEI. This CDR3 spans 13 amino acids. Trimming took off 8 bases at V and 10 bases at J, with 15 bases between the two ends. CDR3 region: CASGLGADSPLHF. CDR3 DNA sequence: TGTGCCAGCGGCCTGGGGGCGGACTCACCCCTCCACTTT.

This clone has only a few counts. The CDR3 loop reads CASSRATALQGTF. The CDR3 DNA follows: TGTGCCAGCAGCCGCGCTACGGCCCTACAGGGAACCTTC. J is TRBJ1-2 and V is TRBV2; TRBD1 might be the D (6 bases). The germline CDR1 and CDR2 sequences are SNHLY and FYNNEI. CDR3 length: 13 amino acids. Deletions cut 6 bases from V and 14 bases from J, with 22 bases between.

V usage is TRBV25-1 and J usage is TRBJ2-3; the match to TRBD1 covers 7 bases. This CDR3 contains 13 residues. CDR1 and CDR2 (germline): MGHDK, SYGVNS. The V and J ends lost 8 bases and 2 bases, in that order; junction bases with no gene match: 4. CDR3 coding DNA: TGTGCCAGCTTAGGACAGGTCACAGATACGCAGTATTTT. Translated, it gives CASLGQVTDTQYF.

The rearrangement uses TRBV4-3 and TRBJ2-5; no clear D gene. Trimming removed 0 bases from V and 0 bases from J, with 14 bases in between. Per the germline V gene, CDR1 is LGHNA and CDR2 is YSLEER. This CDR3 has 17 residues. CDR3 coding DNA: TGCGCCAGCAGCCAAGATTTTAGGCACAGAAACCAAGAGACCCAGTACTTC. Translated, it gives CASSQDFRHRNQETQYF.

This chain links TRBV6-5 with TRBJ1-1; D is unresolved. Trimming took 6 bases from V and 1 from J, leaving 9 bases between them. The CDR3 spans 13 residues. Germline lookup yields CDR1 MNHEY and CDR2 SVGAGI. The CDR3: CASRRGSNTEAFF. CDR3 sequence (DNA): TGTGCCAGCAGACGGGGTTCGAACACTGAAGCTTTCTTT.

This clone has just a few counts. The chain joins TRBV19 to TRBJ1-1; a weak D match, TRBD1 (5 bases). V was shortened by 4 bases and J by 1 base, with 7 bases between the two germline ends. The length of the CDR3 is 13 residues. CDR1 and CDR2 (germline): LNHDA, SQIVND (reference sequence). This CDR3 is CASSTGKNTEAFF. In nucleotides, the CDR3 is TGTGCCAGTAGTACAGGGAAGAACACTGAAGCTTTCTTT.

This clone has more than one count but fewer than ten. The V gene is TRBV5-6, the J gene TRBJ1-3, with D possibly being TRBD1 (5 bases). V lost 0 bases and J 13 bases, leaving 26 bases between the germline ends. The CDR3 totals 17 residues. The germline gives CDR1 SGHDT, CDR2 YYEEEE. The DNA of the CDR3 is TGTGCCAGCAGCTTGGTATCGGGAGGGGTCAAACGACCTGGGATATATTTT. It specifies CASSLVSGGVKRPGIYF.

This chain joins TRBV27 and TRBJ1-5; possible D gene TRBD1, 6 bases. V lost 5 bases to trimming and J lost 3 bases, with 17 bases between them. The CDR3 loop spans 16 amino acids. CDR1 is MNHEY, CDR2 SMNVEV, per germline (reference sequence). The CDR3 sequence: CASSPRGASDNQPQHF. The CDR3 nucleotides are TGTGCCAGCAGTCCCCGGGGGGCGAGTGACAATCAGCCCCAGCATTTT.

The V and J genes are TRBV21-1 and TRBJ2-7; TRBD2 is the table's D call and was not checked against the DNA. TRBV21-1 is given as a pseudogene. CDR3 length equals 13 residues. The DNA of the CDR3 is TGTGCCGGGGGGGTGAAAGTCACCTACGAGCAGTACTTC. The encoded protein is CAGGVKVTYEQYF.

This clone has only a few counts. The rearrangement joins TRBV6-5 to TRBJ1-3, with a weak D call TRBD1 (6 bases). This CDR3 comprises 14 residues. Per germline, CDR1 MNHEY and CDR2 SVGAGI. With 4 bases removed from V and 5 bases from J, the gap between germline ends came to 12 bases. The CDR3 region has the DNA TGTGCCAGCAGTTTTCAGGGGATGCGAAACACCATATATTTT. Residues: CASSFQGMRNTIYF.

In this sample, this clone turned up a few times. The chain carries TRBV27 and TRBJ2-1; 9 bases are shared with TRBD2. Trimming took 7 bases from V and 0 from J; bases not matched to a gene: 7. The germline V gene encodes CDR1 MNHEY and CDR2 SMNVEV (reference sequence). This CDR3 is 16 amino acids long. The CDR3 nucleotides read TGTGCCAGCAATGATGGGCGGGGGGGCTCCTACAATGAGCAGTTCTTC. Its translation is CASNDGRGGSYNEQFF.

This clone was counted at least ten times. The chain recombines TRBV29-1 with TRBJ1-2, with TRBD1 matching 9 bases. V lost 4 bases to trimming and J lost 4 bases; unmatched junction nucleotides: 7. The CDR3 length is 14 residues. CDR1 is SQVTM and CDR2 is ANQGSEA in the germline V gene. The CDR3 loop is CSVGDREGVYGYTF. The CDR3 DNA reads as TGCAGCGTTGGGGACAGGGAGGGAGTCTATGGCTACACCTTC.